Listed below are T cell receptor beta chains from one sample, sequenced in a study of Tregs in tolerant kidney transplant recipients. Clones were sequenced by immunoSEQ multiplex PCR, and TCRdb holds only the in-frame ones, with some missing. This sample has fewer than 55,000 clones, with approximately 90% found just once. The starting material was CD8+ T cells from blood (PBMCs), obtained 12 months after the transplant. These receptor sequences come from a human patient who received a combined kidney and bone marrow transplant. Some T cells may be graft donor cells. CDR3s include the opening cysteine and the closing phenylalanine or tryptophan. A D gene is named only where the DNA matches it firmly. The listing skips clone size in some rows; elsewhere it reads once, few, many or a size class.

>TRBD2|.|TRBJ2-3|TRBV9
TGTGCCAGCAGCGTAGGTAGCGGGGGGGCTGATACGCAGTATTTT
CASSVGSGGADTQYF
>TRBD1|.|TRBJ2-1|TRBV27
TGTGCCAGCAGGTGGGGACAGGGAAATATCAATGAGCAGTTCTTC
CASRWGQGNINEQFF
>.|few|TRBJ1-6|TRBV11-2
TGTGCCAGCTGCCGGGAGGGGGGTTTGAGAAATTCACCCCTCCACTTT
CASCREGGLRNSPLHF
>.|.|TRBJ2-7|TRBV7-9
TGTGCCAGCATCCAACTAGGCGGGACGGATACCTACGAGCAGTACTTC
CASIQLGGTDTYEQYF
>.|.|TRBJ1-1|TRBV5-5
TGTGCCAGCAGCGCGGGAGGCATGAACACTGAAGCTTTCTTT
CASSAGGMNTEAFF
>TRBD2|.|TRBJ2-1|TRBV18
TGTGCCAGCTCACGGCCCCGCGGGGGGATCAATGAGCAGTTCTTC
CASSRPRGGINEQFF
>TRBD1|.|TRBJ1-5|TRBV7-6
TGTGCCAGCAGCTCTCGGACAGGGGGGCAGCCCCAGCATTTT
CASSSRTGGQPQHF
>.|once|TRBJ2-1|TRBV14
TGTGCCAGCAGCCAAGTAGGAGATGAGCAGTTCTTC
CASSQVGDEQFF
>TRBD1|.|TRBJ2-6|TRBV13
TGTGCCAGCAGCTTACAGGGGGCGAAGGCTGGGGCCAACGTCCTGACTTTC
CASSLQGAKAGANVLTF
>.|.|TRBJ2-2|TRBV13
TGTGCCAGCAGCTTAGATAATAGCGCTGCCGGGGAGCTGTTTTTT
CASSLDNSAAGELFF
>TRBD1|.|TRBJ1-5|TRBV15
TGTGCCACCAGCAACAGGGGCACCAATCAGCCCCAGCATTTT
CATSNRGTNQPQHF
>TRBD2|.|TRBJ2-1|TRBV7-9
TGTGCCAGCAGCTCCACACTAGCGGGAGTAAACAATGAGCAGTTCTTC
CASSSTLAGVNNEQFF
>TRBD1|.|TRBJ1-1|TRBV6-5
TGTGCCGTGGGGCAGGGGGAGATCACTGAAGCTTTCTTT
CAVGQGEITEAFF